The table lists the clone carrying this TCR beta chain with a few counts. Its specificity is not known. Other nucleotide sequences in the sample specify the same CDR3. This specimen belongs to a study of cytomegalovirus exposure and HLA in healthy donors. V was pared by 1 base and J by 0 bases, with 9 bases between. CDR3 length: 15 amino acids. The germline gives CDR1 LGHNA, CDR2 YSLEER. General study findings and limits: What a later analysis showed was that several of the most significant clusters appeared linked to common viral pathogens. Available immune exposure information was restricted to CMV serostatus only. TCR association rates varied by HLA locus in a later analysis, with DRB1 highest and HLA-C lowest.

PCR was performed using 60 Vbeta and 13 Jbeta primers. Profiling relied on immunoSEQ multiplex PCR, and the TCRdb table lists in-frame clones only, not all of them. This sample has about 120,000 clones, with about 80% found just once. This chain uses TRBV4-3 with TRBJ1-1; TRBD1 is a possible D gene (6 bases). Sequenced sample: PBMCs. The sequence was obtained from a woman aged 45-65 years in good health and CMV-seropositive. CDR3 protein: CASSQGTGMNTEAFF. The CDR3 region has the DNA TGCGCCAGCAGCCAAGGTACAGGGATGAACACTGAAGCTTTCTTT.